This T cell receptor beta chain was sequenced in a study of graft-versus-host responses after intestinal transplantation. Overall study context: Recipients were all induced with anti-thymocyte globulin, then given tacrolimus and steroids for around three years.

CDR1 and CDR2 from the germline V gene are MDHEN and SYDVKM. This CDR3 is built from 14 residues. V was trimmed by 7 bases and J by 6 bases, leaving 19 bases between them. TCRdb's copy holds only in-frame clones and misses some; the assay was immunoSEQ multiplex PCR. The data show 15,000 to 20,000 clones, about two fifths seen once. Plates contained about 200,000 CFSE-labeled responder cells and about 200,000 irradiated, violet-dye-labeled stimulator cells. CFSE-low proliferating responders, CD3+CD4+ and CD3+CD8+, were sorted post-reaction. Study results and caveats: Recipient bone marrow held GvH clones, some seen earlier in ileum or blood. With peak circulating GvH clone levels came an association with early post-transplant HvG declines.

This material consisted of alloreactive CD8+ T cells from a mixed lymphocyte reaction culture, taken before intestinal transplant. Stated subset: CFSE-low proliferating T cells sorted from roughly 6-day pre-transplant mixed lymphocyte reaction (GvH or HvG direction). This TCR came from a human patient who received an intestinal transplant. The rearrangement uses TRBV28 and TRBJ2-7; the D gene is possibly TRBD2 (5 bases). The CDR3 DNA sequence: TGTGCCAGCACGAAACCGGGGTTACAGCTCGAGCAGTACTTC. Protein: CASTKPGLQLEQYF.